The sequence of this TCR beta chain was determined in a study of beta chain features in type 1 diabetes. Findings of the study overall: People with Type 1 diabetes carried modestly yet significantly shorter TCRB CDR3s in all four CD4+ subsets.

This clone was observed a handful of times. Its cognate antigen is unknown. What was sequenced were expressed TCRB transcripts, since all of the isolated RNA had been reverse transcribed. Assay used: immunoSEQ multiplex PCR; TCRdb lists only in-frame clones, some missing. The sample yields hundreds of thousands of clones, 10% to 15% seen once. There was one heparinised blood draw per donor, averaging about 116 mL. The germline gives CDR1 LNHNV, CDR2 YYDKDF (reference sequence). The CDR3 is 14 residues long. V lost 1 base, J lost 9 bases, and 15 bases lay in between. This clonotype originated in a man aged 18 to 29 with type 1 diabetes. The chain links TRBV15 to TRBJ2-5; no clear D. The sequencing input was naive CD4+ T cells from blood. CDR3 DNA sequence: TGTGCCACCAGCAGAGCGGCGCCCCTGAAGGCCCAGTACTTC. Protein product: CATSRAAPLKAQYF.